This TCR beta chain emerged from a study of T cell responses to AZD1222 COVID-19 vaccine. Sequencing was performed with immunoSEQ multiplex PCR; in TCRdb, only in-frame clones are kept and a portion is missing. This sample has 150,000 or so clones, with about 93% found just once. This clone was detected once. The CDR3 has 14 amino acids. V lost 7 bases, J lost 4 bases, and 8 bases stayed unmatched. Germline values: CDR1 MNHEY, CDR2 SVGAGI. The sample here was peripheral blood, taken on day 0 of AZD1222 vaccination. V is TRBV6-5 and J is TRBJ1-1; TRBD1 matches 8 bases. The TCR was taken from an adult in good health. CDR3 in DNA: TGTGCCAGCACTGTACCCGGACAGGGCACTGAAGCTTTCTTT. Encoded protein: CASTVPGQGTEAFF.